This passage covers 4 T cell receptor beta chains from one sample sequenced in a study of T cell changes during pregnancy in multiple sclerosis. Clones were sequenced by immunoSEQ multiplex PCR, and TCRdb holds only the in-frame ones, with some missing. The sample consists of around 71,000 clones, around nine tenths of them appearing once. The sample was peripheral blood, taken in the third trimester of pregnancy. The receptors originated from a female donor with multiple sclerosis, enrolled in a pregnancy study.

The sample holds a few counts of this clone. The chain joins TRBV2 to TRBJ1-1; 7 bases are a match to TRBD1. The CDR3 runs 13 residues. J gave up 4 bases and V 7 bases, and 6 bases lay outside the gene matches. Looked up from germline, CDR1 is SNHLY and CDR2 is FYNNEI. The CDR3 is CASIQAGGTEAFF. The CDR3 coding sequence is TGTGCCAGCATTCAAGCAGGGGGCACTGAAGCTTTCTTT.

V gene TRBV5-1 combines with J gene TRBJ2-1; TRBD2 agrees at 12 bases. Per the germline V gene, CDR1 is SGHRS and CDR2 is YFSETQ. The CDR3 length is 15 residues. V lost 3 bases to trimming and J lost 5 bases; unmatched junction nucleotides: 3. In DNA form, the CDR3 reads TGCGCCAGCAGCTCGACTAGCGGGAGCCACAATGAGCAGTTCTTC. Translating it yields CASSSTSGSHNEQFF.

V and J are TRBV19 and TRBJ1-2, with D uncertain. Trimming cost V 9 bases and J 5 bases, with 16 bases left between them. The CDR3 spans 13 residues. Germline loops: CDR1 LNHDA, CDR2 SQIVND (reference sequence). CDR3 nucleotides: TGTGCCAGCAGGAGAGGGATTGCATATGGCTACACCTTC. It encodes CASRRGIAYGYTF. Looking up the rest from reference TRBV19 and TRBJ1-2 gives the full variable domain: DGGITQSPKYLFRKEGQNVTLSCEQNLNHDAMYWYRQDPGQGLRLIYYSQIVNDFQKGDIAEGYSVSREKKESFPLTVTSAQKNPTAFYLCASRRGIAYGYTFGSGTRLTVV.

The CDR3 DNA reads as TGCGCCAGCAGCCAAGACCCCCCGGGGGGCTCGGAGACCCAGTACTTC. This sequence encodes CASSQDPPGGSETQYF. V gene TRBV4-3 combines with J gene TRBJ2-5; D is perhaps TRBD2 (7 bases). The CDR3 covers 16 residues. The germline CDR1 and CDR2 sequences are LGHNA and YSLEER. With 0 bases removed from V and 5 bases from J, the gap between germline ends came to 16 bases.